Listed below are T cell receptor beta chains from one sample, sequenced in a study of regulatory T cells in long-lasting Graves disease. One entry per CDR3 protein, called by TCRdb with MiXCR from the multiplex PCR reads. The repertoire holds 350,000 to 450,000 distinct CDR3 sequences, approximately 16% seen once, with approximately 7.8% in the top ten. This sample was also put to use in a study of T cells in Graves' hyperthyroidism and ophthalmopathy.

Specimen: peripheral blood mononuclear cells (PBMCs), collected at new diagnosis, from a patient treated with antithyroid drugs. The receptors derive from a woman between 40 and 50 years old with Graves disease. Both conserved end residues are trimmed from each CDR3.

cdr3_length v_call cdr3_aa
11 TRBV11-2 ASSRTGVEKLF
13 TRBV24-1 ATSDSRTGGDEQY
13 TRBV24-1 ATSDRTSGSNEQF
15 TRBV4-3 ASSPREWLAGGNEQF
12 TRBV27 ASRSGTAHYGYT
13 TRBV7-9 ASSGRDRGNYGYT
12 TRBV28 ASTTTGPDSPLH
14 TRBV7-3 ASSLGRTSGTDTQY
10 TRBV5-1 ASSLGDFEQY
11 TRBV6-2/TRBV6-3 ASSYLSRDEQF
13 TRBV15 ATSRGDRNNQPQH
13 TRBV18 ASSRDRSLQETQY
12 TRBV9 ASSVQTNDYEQY
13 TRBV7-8 ASSLGRASDSPLH
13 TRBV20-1 SAVLREGGTDTQY
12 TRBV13 ASSLGRDSYGYT
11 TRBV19 ASSIDPNTEAF
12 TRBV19 ASSIEGVGYEQY
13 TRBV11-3 ASSFRDRPTGELF
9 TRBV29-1 SGSGWNEQF